Described below is a single TCR beta chain sequence and its context. This receptor's antigen is unknown. No qualities accompany the bases; no much larger clone lies one base away. The study profiled bulk TCR beta-chain repertoires in matched peripheral blood, tumor and adjacent normal breast tissue taken from around 15 patients with early-stage breast cancer. Before surgery, whole blood (roughly 4.5-10 mL) was collected into EDTA tubes and processed within 2 hours. Peripheral blood mononuclear cells were isolated by Ficoll-Paque centrifugation in SepMate-50 tubes. PBMCs were cryopreserved in around 90% FBS with approximately 10% DMSO in aliquots of roughly 2 to 4.5 million cells and stored in liquid nitrogen. Genomic DNA was extracted with the Qiagen AllPrep DNA/RNA Mini kit. This entry is derived from a study of early stage breast cancer tumors (dated by TCRdb to about 2017). Turning to the overall study: Of the approximately 15 invasive breast tumors, some twelve were found to be estrogen receptor-positive, progesterone receptor-positive and HER2-negative. A total of some 2.6 million templates, representing about 1.1 million unique clonotypes, were detected across all samples. The average read coverage per sample was about 10-fold. Of the approximately twelve ER+/PR+/HER2- tumors, eight were classified as invasive ductal carcinomas and four as invasive lobular carcinomas.

Trimming at the junction amounts to 1 base on V and 5 bases on J, and the germline ends lie 5 bases apart. Sequences SGHAT (CDR1) and FQNNGV (CDR2) are obtained from the germline V gene. CDR3 length: 13 amino acids, cysteine to phenylalanine. Only the CDR3 region is kept as DNA, spanning 39 bases read in frame from base 1. Each sample was amplified in two independent genomic DNA replicates, using approximately 550 ng for blood and 1.5 ug for tumor or normal breast. TCRB sequencing of genomic DNA was carried out with the ImmunoSeq Intro kit according to the manufacturer's instructions. Multiplex PCR was run for 31 cycles using proprietary primers and spike-in control sequences for absolute quantification. An 87-bp fragment spanning the CDR3 and flanking V and J genes was sequenced with single-end 150-bp reads. Each lane of an Illumina MiSeq running version 3.0 chemistry carried seven multiplexed samples, with two replicates apiece. Concerning the study's data processing: The vendor's proprietary pipeline processed the raw data and merged both replicates into a single result for each sample. To define clonotypes, the study grouped productive rearrangements that shared the V-gene family, CDR3 amino acid sequence and J-gene segment. Clonality was calculated as 1 minus the normalized Shannon entropy (Pielou evenness) of TCRB abundances. To estimate T cell density, the total number of templates was divided by the input cell count, which was inferred from how much DNA went in. Total repertoire diversity and clonality were estimated with Recon using default parameters. A clonotype counted as tumor-enriched if its abundance in tumor exceeded 0.1% and was at least 32-fold higher than its abundance in normal breast. The table comes from immuneACCESS by way of TCRdb, which keeps in-frame sequences with V and J called. Part of the clones is missing from these tables; in studies checked, under half for an unresolved V gene and the rest for unknown reasons. That table is the source of V, J and clone size, and D and trimming were worked out from the DNA. Within this sample are 25,000 to 35,000 clones, with more than 80% of them counted one time only. The top ten hold about an eighth of the sample.

Results and caveats for the whole study, not just this receptor: Approximately 2.3-fold higher T cell density and higher clonality were observed in tumors than in adjacent normal breast tissue. Sequencing bulk genomic DNA from unsorted cells could not capture chain pairing or functional markers like CD4, CD8 and FOXP3. Greater similarity was observed between blood and normal breast repertoires than between blood and tumor repertoires, and tumor was distinguished from normal in 14 of 16 patients when each tissue was compared with blood. Analysis by tumor subtype was prevented by the small cohort size. Enriched TCRB sequences shared across patients were mostly commonly generated sequences, unlikely to play an important role in the tumor microenvironment.

Here the chain combines TRBV11-2 and TRBJ1-4; the D segment could be TRBD1, given 5 matching bases. Sequenced material: blood. The origin of this receptor is a person aged 55 to 75 with breast cancer. Here is the DNA: TGTGCCAGCAGCTTAGCAGGGAATGAAAAACTGTTTTTT. The resulting protein is CASSLAGNEKLFF. The variable domain in full, with residues beyond the CDR3 obtained from the reference TRBV11-2 and TRBJ1-4 genes, is EAGVAQSPRYKIIEKRQSVAFWCNPISGHATLYWYQQILGQGPKLLIQFQNNGVVDDSQLPKDRFSAERLKGVDSTLKIQPAKLEDSAVYLCASSLAGNEKLFFGSGTQLSVL.